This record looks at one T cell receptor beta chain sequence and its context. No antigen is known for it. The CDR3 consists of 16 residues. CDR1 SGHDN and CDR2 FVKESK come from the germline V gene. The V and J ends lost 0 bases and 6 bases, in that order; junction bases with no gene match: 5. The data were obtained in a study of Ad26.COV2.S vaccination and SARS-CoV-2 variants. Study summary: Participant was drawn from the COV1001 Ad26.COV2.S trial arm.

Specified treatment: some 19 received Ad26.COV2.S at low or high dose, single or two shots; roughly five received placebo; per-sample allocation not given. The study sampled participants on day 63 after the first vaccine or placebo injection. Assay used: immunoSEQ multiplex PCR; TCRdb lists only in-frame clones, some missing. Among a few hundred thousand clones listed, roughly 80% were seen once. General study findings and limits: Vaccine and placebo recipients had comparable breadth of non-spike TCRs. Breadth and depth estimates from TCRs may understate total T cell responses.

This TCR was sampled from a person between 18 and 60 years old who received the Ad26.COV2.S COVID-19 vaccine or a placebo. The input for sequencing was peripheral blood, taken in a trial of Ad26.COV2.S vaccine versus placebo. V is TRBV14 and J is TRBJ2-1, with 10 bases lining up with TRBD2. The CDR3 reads CASSQDWLAGVNEQFF. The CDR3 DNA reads TGTGCCAGCAGCCAAGACTGGCTAGCGGGGGTCAATGAGCAGTTCTTC.